The table lists the clone carrying this TCR beta chain with many counts. Its cognate antigen is unknown. Trimming stripped 1 base from V and 3 bases from J, with 12 bases between. This CDR3 has 15 residues. Germline V lookup: CDR1 SGHTA, CDR2 FQGNSA. TCR cDNA, made by 5'RACE template switching, carried an added universal primer site and UMIs. TCRdb used MiXCR to reprocess the 5' RACE reads, holding one entry per CDR3 protein. Among some 320,000 distinct CDR3 sequences, approximately 9% were seen once, and the ten largest hold about a sixth. The data are from a study of T cells after yellow fever vaccination. Findings and limits, study-wide: Any FACS-sorted repertoire could hold abundant clonotypes that contaminate it from the bulk population. At around 95% for CD4 and almost 90% for CD8, most primary-vaccination clones showed up again after the booster.

The input for sequencing was PBMCs, taken on the day of the first yellow fever vaccination. The V and J genes are TRBV7-2 and TRBJ2-5, with TRBD2 as a possible D gene (6 bases). This TCR was sampled from a young man who received the YFV17D yellow fever vaccine. In DNA form, the CDR3 reads TGTGCCAGCAGCTTAGTTGGGGGGAAAGAAGAGACCCAGTACTTC. Protein sequence: CASSLVGGKEETQYF. Variable domain in full (rest from reference TRBV7-2 and TRBJ2-5): GAGVSQSPSNKVTEKGKDVELRCDPISGHTALYWYRQSLGQGLEFLIYFQGNSAPDKSGLPSDRFSAERTGGSVSTLTIQRTQQEDSAVYLCASSLVGGKEETQYFGPGTRLLVL.